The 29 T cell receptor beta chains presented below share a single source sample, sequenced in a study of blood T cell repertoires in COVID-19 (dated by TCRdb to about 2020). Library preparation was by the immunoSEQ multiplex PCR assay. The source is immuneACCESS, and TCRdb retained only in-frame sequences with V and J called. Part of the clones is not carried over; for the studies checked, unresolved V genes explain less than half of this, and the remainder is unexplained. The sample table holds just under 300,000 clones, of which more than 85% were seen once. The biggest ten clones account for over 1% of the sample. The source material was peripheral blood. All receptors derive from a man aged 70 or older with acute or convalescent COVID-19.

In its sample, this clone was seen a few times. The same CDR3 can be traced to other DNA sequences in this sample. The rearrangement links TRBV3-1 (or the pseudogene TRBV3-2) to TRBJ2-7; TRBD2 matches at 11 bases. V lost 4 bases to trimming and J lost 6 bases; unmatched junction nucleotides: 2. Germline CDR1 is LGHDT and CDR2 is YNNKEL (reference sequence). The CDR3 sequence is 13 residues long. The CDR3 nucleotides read TGTGCCAGCAGCCTTAGCGGGAGGGGCGAGCAGTACTTC. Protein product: CASSLSGRGEQYF.

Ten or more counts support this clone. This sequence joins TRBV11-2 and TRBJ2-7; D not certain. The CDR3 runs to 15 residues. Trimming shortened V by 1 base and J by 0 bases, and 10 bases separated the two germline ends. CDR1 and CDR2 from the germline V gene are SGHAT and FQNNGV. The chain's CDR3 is CASSLVMVSSYEQYF. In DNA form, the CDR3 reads TGTGCCAGCAGCTTAGTTATGGTGAGCTCCTACGAGCAGTACTTC.

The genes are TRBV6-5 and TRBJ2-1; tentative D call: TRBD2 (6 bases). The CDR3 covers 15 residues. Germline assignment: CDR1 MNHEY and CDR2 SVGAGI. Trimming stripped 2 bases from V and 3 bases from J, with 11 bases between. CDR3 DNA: TGTGCCAGCAGTTACGGAGGGCCCCTCTACAATGAGCAGTTCTTC. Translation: CASSYGGPLYNEQFF.

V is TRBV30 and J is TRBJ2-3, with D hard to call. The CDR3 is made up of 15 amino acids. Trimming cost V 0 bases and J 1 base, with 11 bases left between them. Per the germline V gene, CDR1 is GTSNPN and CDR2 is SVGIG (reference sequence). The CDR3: CAWSVAGRGTDTQYF. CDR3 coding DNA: TGTGCCTGGAGTGTAGCTGGTCGTGGCACAGATACGCAGTATTTT.

CDR3 sequence reads: CAWSLLNYGYTF. Here the CDR3 DNA reads TGTGCCTGGAGCCTACTTAACTATGGCTACACCTTC. V gene TRBV30 combines with J gene TRBJ1-2; D is unclear. Germline V gives CDR1 GTSNPN, CDR2 SVGIG (reference sequence). V lost 3 bases to trimming and J lost 1 base, with 6 bases between them. The CDR3 contains 12 residues.

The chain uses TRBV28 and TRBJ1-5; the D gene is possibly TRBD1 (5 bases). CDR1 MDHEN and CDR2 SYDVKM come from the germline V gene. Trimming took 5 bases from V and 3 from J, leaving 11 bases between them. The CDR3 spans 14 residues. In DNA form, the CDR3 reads TGTGCCAGCAGTCTAAGGGGAAACAATCAGCCCCAGCATTTT. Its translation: CASSLRGNNQPQHF.

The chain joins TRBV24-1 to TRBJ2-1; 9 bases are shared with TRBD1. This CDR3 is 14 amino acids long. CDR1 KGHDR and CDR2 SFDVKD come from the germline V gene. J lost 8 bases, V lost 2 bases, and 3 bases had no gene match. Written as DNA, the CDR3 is TGTGCCACCAGTGATTCACAGGGGGCAGATGAGCAGTTCTTC. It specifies CATSDSQGADEQFF.

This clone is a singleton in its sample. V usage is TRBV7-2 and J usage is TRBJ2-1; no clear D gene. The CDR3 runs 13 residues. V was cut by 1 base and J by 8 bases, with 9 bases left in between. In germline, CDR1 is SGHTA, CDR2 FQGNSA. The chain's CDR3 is CASSLGRVDEQFF. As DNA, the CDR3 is TGTGCCAGCAGCTTAGGTCGGGTTGATGAGCAGTTCTTC.

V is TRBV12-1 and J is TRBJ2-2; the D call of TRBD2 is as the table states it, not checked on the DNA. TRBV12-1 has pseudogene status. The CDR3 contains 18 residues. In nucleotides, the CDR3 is TGTGCCAGCAGCCCTAGGACTAGCGGGGGGGTGAACACCGGGGAGCTGTTTTTT. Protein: CASSPRTSGGVNTGELFF.

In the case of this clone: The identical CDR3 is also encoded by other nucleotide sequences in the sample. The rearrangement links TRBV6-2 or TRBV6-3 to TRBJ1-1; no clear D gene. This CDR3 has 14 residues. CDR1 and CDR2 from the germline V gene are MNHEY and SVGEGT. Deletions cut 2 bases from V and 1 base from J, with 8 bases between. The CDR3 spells CASSYPPGNTEAFF. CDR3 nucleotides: TGTGCCAGCAGTTACCCCCCGGGGAACACTGAAGCTTTCTTT.

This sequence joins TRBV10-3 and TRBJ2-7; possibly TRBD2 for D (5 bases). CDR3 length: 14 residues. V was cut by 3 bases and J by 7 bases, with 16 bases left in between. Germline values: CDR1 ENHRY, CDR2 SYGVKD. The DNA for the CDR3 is TGTGCCATCAGTGACGCAGGACCGACGGGGGAGCAGTACTTC. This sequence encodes CAISDAGPTGEQYF.

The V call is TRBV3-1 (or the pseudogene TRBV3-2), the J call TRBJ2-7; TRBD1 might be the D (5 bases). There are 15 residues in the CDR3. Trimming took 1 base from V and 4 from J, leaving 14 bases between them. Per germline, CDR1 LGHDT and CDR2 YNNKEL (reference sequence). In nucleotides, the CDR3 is TGTGCCAGCAGCCAAGGCCAGGGTGGCGTATACGAGCAGTACTTC. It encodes CASSQGQGGVYEQYF.

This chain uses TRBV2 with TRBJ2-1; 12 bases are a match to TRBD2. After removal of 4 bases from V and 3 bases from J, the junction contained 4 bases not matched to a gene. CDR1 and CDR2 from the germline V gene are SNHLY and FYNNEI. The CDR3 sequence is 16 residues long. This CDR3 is CASSASGGALYNEQFF. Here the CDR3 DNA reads TGTGCCAGCAGTGCTAGCGGGGGGGCTCTCTACAATGAGCAGTTCTTC. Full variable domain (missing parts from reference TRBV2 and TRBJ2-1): EPEVTQTPSHQVTQMGQEVILRCVPISNHLYFYWYRQILGQKVEFLVSFYNNEISEKSEIFDDQFSVERPDGSNFTLKIRSTKLEDSAMYFCASSASGGALYNEQFFGPGTRLTVL.

CDR3 DNA sequence: TGTGCCTGGAGTGTACAACGAGGGAAATTACACAATCAGCCCCAGCATTTT. Its translation: CAWSVQRGKLHNQPQHF. J is TRBJ1-5 and V is TRBV30; D gene unclear. This CDR3 has 17 amino acids. The V gene lost 0 bases and the J gene lost 3 bases, with 18 bases spanning the gap. Germline values: CDR1 GTSNPN, CDR2 SVGIG (reference sequence).

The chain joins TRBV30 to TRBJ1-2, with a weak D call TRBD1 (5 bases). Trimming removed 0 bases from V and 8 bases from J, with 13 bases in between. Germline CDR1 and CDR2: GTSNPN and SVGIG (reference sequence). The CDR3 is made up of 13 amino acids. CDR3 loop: CAWSVQGAGGYTF. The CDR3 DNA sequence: TGTGCCTGGAGTGTACAAGGGGCGGGGGGCTACACCTTC.

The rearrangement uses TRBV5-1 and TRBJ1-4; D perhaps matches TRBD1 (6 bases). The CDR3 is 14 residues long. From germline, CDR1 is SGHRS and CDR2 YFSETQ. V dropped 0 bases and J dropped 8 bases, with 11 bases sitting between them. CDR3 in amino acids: CASSLGQEREKLFF. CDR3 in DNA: TGCGCCAGCAGCTTGGGACAGGAACGCGAAAAACTGTTTTTT.

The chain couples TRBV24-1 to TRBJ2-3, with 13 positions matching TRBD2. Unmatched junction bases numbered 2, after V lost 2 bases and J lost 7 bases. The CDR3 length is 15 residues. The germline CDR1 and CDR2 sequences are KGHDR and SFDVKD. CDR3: CATSDWTSGGYTQYF. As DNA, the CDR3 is TGTGCCACCAGTGATTGGACTAGCGGGGGATATACGCAGTATTTT.

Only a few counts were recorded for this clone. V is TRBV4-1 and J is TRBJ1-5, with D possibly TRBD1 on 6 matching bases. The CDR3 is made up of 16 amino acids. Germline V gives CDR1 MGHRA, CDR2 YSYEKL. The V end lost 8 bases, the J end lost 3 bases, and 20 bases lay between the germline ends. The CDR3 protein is CASSPKGDPTNQPQHF. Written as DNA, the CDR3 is TGCGCCAGCTCCCCCAAGGGGGACCCAACCAATCAGCCCCAGCATTTT.

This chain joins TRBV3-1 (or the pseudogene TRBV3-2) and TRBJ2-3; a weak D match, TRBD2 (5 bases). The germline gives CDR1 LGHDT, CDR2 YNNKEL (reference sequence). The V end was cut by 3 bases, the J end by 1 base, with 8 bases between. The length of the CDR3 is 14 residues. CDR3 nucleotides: TGTGCCAGCAGCCAGGGAGTGGGCACAGATACGCAGTATTTT. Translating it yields CASSQGVGTDTQYF.

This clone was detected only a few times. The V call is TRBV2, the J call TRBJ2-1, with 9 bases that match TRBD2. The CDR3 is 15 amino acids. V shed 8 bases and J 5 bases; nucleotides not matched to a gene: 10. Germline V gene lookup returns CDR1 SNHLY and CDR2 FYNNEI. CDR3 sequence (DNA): TGTGCCAGCCGAAGATTAGCGGGGGCCGACAATGAGCAGTTCTTC. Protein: CASRRLAGADNEQFF.

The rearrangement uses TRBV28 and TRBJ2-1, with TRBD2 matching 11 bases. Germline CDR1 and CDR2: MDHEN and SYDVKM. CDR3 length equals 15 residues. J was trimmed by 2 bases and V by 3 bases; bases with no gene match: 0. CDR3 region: CASSFSGGAYNEQFF. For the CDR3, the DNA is TGTGCCAGCAGTTTTAGCGGGGGGGCCTACAATGAGCAGTTCTTC.

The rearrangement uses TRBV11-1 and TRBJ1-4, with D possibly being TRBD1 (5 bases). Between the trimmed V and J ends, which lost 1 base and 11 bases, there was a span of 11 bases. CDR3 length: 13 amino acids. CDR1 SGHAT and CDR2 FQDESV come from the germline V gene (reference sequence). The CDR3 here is CASSLETGTKLFF. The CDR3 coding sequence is TGTGCCAGCAGCTTAGAGACGGGGACTAAACTGTTTTTT.

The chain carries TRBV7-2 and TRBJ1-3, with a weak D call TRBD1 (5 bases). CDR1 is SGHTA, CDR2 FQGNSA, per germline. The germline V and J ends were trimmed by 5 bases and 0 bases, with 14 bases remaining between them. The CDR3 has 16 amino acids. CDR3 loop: CASSVEGIISGNTIYF. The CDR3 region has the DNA TGTGCCAGCAGCGTGGAGGGGATCATCTCTGGAAACACCATATATTTT.

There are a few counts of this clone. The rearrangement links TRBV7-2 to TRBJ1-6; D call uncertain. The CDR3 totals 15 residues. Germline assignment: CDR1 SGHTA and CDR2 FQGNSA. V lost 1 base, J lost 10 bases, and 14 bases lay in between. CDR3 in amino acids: CASSLVEGLGSPLHF. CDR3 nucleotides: TGTGCCAGCAGCTTAGTAGAGGGTCTGGGATCACCCCTCCACTTT.

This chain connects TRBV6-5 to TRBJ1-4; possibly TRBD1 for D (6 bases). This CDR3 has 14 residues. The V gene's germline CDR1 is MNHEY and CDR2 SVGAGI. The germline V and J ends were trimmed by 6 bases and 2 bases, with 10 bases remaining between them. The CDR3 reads CASRVTGTNEKLFF. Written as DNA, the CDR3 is TGTGCCAGCAGGGTGACAGGCACTAATGAAAAACTGTTTTTT.

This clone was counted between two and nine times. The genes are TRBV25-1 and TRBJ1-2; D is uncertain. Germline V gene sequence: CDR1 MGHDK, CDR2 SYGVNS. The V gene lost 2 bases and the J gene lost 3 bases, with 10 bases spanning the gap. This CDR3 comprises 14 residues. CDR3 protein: CASSELGEYYGYTF. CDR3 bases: TGTGCCAGCAGTGAACTCGGGGAATACTATGGCTACACCTTC.

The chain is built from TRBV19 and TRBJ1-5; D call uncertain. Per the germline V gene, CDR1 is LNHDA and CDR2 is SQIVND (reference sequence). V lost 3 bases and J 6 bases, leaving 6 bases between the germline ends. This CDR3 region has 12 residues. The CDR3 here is CASSIMSQPQHF. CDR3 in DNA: TGTGCCAGTAGTATTATGAGTCAGCCCCAGCATTTT.

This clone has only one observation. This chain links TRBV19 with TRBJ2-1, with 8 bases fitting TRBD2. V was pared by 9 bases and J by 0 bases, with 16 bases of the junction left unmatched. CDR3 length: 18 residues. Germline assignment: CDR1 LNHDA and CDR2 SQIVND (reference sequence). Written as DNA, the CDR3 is TGTGCCAGCAATAGCGGGACGTCGAACCGTCACTCCTACAATGAGCAGTTCTTC. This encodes CASNSGTSNRHSYNEQFF.

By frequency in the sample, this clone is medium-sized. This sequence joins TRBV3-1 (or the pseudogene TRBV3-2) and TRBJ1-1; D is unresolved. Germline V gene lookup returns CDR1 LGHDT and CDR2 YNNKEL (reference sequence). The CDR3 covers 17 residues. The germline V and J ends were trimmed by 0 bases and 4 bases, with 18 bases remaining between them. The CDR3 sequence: CASSQDVGSPKVTEAFF. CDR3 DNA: TGTGCCAGCAGCCAAGATGTGGGCAGCCCCAAGGTCACTGAAGCTTTCTTT.